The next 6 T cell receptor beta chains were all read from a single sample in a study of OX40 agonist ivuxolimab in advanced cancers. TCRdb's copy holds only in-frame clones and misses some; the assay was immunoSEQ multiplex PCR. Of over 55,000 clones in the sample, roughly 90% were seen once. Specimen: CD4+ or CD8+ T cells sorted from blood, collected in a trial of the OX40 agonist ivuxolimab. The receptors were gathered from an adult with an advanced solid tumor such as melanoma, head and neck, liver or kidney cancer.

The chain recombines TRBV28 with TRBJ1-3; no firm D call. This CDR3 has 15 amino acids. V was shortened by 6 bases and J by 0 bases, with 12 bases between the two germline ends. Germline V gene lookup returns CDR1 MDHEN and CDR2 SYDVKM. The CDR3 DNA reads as TGTGCCAGCAGCGAACCGAGTGTCTCTGGAAACACCATATATTTT. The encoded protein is CASSEPSVSGNTIYF.

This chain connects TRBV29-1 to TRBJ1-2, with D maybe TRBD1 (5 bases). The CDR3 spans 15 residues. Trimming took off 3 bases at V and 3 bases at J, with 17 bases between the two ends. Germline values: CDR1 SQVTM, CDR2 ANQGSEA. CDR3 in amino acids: CSVDFFVGGDYGYTF. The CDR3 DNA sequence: TGCAGCGTTGATTTTTTTGTGGGGGGGGACTATGGCTACACCTTC.

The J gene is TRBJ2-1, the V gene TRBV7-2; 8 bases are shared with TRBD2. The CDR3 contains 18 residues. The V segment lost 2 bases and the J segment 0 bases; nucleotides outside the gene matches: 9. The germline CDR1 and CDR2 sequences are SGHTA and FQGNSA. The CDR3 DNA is TGTGCCAGCAGCTTACTAGCGGGCGGGCCAAGCTCCTACAATGAGCAGTTCTTC. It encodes CASSLLAGGPSSYNEQFF.

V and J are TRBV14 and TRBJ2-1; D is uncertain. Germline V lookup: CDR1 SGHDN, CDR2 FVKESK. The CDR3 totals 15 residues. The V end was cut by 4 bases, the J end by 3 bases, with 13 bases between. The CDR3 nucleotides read TGTGCCAGCAGCCTTAGCCCCGGCAGCTACAATGAGCAGTTCTTC. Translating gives CASSLSPGSYNEQFF.

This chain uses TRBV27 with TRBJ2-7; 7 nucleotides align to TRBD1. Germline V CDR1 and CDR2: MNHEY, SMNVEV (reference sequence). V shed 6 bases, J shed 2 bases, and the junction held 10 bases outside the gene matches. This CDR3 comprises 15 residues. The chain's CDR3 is CASSWKGATTYEQYF. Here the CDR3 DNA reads TGTGCCAGCAGCTGGAAGGGGGCAACTACCTACGAGCAGTACTTC.

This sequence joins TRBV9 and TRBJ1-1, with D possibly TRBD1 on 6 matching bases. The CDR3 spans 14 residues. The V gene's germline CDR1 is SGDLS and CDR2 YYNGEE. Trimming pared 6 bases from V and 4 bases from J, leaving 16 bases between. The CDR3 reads CASTQGGGTTEAFF. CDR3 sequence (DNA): TGTGCCAGCACCCAGGGTGGGGGCACCACTGAAGCTTTCTTT.